Here is one TCR beta chain with its context. Antigen unknown. Genomic DNA served as template for TCR beta VDJ and CDR3 profiling. TCRdb analysed the reads with MiXCR anew, one entry per CDR3 protein. The profile covers 75,000 to 80,000 distinct CDR3 sequences, with roughly 72% appearing a single time and about 82% taken by the ten largest. The data derive from a study of CD8+CD57+ T cells in acquired aplastic anemia. In the study overall: Across the sorted CD4+ and CD8+ cells, DNA amounts averaged roughly 3 ug. General study findings and limits: The same twenty-nine CD8+ CDR3 sequences occurred in patients and in controls.

This CDR3 is 14 amino acids long. V gave up 6 bases and J gave up 1 base; unmatched junction bases: 4. Germline assignment: CDR1 MNHNS and CDR2 SASEGT. It was patients with CD8+CD57+ cell expansion by flow cytometry who were chosen for sequencing. Everyone among the patients had severe acquired aplastic anemia. The source of this sequence is a human donor with aplastic anemia. The chain combines TRBV6-1 with TRBJ2-3; 7 bases map to TRBD2. The sample was sorted CD4+, CD8+, or CD8+CD57+ T cells (not recorded which) from PBMCs. CDR3 region: CASRRLARTDTQYF. Written as DNA, the CDR3 is TGTGCCAGCAGGCGACTAGCCCGCACAGATACGCAGTATTTT.